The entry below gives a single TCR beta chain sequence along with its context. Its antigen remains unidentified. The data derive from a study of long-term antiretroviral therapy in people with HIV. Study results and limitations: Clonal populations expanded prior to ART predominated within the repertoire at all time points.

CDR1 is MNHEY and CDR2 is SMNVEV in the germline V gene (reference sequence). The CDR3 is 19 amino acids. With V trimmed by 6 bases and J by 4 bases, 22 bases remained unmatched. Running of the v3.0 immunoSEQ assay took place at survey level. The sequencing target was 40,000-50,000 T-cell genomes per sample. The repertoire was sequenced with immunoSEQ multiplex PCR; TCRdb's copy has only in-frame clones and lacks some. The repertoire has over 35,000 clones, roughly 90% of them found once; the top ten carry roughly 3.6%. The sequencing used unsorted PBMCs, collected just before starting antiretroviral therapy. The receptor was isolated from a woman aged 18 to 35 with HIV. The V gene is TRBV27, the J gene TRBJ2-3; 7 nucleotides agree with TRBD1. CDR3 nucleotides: TGTGCCAGCAGCTTACATGGTAGGGGACAGTTGGGCAGGGCAGATACGCAGTATTTT. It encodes CASSLHGRGQLGRADTQYF.